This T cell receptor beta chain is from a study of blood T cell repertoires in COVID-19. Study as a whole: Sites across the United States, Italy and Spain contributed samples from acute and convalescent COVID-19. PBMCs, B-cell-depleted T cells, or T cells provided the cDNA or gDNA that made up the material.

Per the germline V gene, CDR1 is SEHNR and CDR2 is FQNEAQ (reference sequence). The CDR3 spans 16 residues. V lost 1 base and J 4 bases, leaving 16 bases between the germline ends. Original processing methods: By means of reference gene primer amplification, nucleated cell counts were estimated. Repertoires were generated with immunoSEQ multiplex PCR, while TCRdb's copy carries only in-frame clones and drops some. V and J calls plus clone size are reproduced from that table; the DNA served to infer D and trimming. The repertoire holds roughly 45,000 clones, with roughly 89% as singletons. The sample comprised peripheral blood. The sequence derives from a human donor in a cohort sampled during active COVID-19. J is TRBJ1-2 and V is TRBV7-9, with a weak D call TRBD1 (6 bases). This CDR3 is CASSLGQGTILYGYTF. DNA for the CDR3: TGTGCCAGCAGCTTAGGCCAGGGGACTATCCTCTATGGCTACACCTTC.